Listed here is a single TCR beta chain. What it binds is not known. Template switching by 5'RACE produced TCR cDNA, adding a universal primer site and UMIs. TCRdb analysed the 5' RACE reads with MiXCR anew, one entry per CDR3 protein. The sample lists 450,000 to 650,000 distinct CDR3 sequences; roughly 13% were seen once. The data derive from a study of T cells after yellow fever vaccination. V lost 4 bases to trimming and J lost 4 bases, with 13 bases between them. Germline loops: CDR1 MGHRA, CDR2 YSYEKL. The CDR3 is 15 residues long. General observations from the study: Abundant clonotypes (contaminants from the bulk population) could be present in FACS-sorted repertoires.

The gene calls are TRBV4-1 and TRBJ2-2, with TRBD1 as a possible D gene (6 bases). This TCR derives from a young man who received the YFV17D yellow fever vaccine. Specimen: PBMCs, collected on the day of the yellow fever booster vaccination. The DNA for the CDR3 is TGCGCCAGCAGCCCAGGGGCTCCGAGCACCGGGGAGCTGTTTTTT. It encodes CASSPGAPSTGELFF.